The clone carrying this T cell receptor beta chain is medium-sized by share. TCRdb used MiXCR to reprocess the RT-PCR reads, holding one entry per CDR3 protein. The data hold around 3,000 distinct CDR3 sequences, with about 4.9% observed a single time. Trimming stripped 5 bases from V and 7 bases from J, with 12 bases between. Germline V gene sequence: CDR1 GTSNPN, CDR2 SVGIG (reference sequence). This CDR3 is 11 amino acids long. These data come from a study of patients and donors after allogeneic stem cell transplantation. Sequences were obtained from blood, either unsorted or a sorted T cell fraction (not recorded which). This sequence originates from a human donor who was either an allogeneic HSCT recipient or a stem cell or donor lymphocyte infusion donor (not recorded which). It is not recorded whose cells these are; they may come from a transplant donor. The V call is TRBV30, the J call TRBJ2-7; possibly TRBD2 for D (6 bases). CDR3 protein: CAWSTAGEQYF. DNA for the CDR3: TGTGCCTGGTCGACTGCGGGAGAGCAGTACTTC.